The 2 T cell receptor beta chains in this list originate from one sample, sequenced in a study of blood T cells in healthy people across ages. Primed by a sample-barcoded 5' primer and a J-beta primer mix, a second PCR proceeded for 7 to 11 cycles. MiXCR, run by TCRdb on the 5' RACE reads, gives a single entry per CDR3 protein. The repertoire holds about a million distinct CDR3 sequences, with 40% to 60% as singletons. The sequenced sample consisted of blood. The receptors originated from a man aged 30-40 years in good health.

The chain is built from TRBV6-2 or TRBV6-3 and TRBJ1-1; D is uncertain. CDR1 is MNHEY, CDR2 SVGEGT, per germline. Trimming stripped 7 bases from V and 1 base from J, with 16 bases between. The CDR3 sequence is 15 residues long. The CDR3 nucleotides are TGTGCCAGCAACTCTGGCACTCGGGGGAACACTGAAGCTTTCTTT. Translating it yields CASNSGTRGNTEAFF.

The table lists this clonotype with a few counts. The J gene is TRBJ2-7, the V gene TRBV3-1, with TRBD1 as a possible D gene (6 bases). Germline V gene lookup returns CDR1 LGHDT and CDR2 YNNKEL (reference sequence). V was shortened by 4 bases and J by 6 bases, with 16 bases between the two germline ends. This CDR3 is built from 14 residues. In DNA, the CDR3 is TGTGCCAGCAGCCGTTCTAATGGGGGCACCGAGCAGTACTTC. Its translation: CASSRSNGGTEQYF.